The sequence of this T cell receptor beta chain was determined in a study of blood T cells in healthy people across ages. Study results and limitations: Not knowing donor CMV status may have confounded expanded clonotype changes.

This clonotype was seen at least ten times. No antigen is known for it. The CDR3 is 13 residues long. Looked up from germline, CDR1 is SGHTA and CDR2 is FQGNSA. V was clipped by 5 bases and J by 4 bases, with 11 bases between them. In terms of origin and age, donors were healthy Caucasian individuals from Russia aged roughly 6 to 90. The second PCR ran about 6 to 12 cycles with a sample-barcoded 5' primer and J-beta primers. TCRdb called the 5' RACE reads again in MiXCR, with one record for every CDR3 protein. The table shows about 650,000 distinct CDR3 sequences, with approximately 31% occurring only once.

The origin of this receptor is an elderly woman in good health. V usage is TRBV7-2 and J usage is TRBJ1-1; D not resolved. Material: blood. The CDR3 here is CASSVGWSTEAFF. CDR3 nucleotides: TGTGCCAGCAGCGTGGGGTGGAGCACTGAAGCTTTCTTT. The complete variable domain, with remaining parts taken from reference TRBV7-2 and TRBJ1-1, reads GAGVSQSPSNKVTEKGKDVELRCDPISGHTALYWYRQSLGQGLEFLIYFQGNSAPDKSGLPSDRFSAERTGGSVSTLTIQRTQQEDSAVYLCASSVGWSTEAFFGQGTRLTVV.